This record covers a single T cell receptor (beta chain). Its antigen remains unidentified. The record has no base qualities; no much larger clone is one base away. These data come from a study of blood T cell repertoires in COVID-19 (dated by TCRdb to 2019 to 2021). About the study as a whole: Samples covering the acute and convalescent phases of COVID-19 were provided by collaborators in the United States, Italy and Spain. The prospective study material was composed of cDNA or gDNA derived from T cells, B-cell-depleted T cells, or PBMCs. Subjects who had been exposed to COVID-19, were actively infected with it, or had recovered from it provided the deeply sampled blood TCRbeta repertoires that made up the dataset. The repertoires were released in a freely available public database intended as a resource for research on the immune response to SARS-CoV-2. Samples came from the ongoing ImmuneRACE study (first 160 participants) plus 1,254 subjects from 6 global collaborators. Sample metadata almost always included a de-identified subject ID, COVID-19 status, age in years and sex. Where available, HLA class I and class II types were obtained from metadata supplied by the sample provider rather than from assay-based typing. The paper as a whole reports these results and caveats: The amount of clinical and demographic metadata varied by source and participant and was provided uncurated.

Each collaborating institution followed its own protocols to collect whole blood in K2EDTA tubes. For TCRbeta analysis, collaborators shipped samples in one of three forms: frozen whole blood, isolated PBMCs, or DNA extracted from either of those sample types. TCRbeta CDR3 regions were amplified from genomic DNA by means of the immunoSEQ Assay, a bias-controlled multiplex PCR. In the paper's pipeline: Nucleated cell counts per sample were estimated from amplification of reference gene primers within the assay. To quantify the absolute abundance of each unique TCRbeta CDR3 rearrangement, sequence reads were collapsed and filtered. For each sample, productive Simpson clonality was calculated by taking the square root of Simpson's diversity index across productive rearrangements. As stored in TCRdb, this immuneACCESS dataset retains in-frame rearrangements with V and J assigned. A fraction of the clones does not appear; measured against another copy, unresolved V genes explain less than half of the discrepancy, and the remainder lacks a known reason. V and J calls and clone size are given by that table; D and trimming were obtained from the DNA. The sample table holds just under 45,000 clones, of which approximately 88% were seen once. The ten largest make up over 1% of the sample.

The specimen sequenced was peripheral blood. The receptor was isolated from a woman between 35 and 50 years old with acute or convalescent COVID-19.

This receptor carries the CDR3 CASSEFSPNWYF. DNA sequence: TGTGCCAGCAGTGAATTTAGCCCCAATTGGTATTTT. The rearranged chain carries TRBV2 and TRBJ2-3, with the D gene not clear enough to name. The CDR3 holds 12 amino acids from the cysteine to the phenylalanine. Left in the record is the CDR3 DNA by itself, 36 bases read in frame from the first base. CDR1 is given as SNHLY and CDR2 as FYNNEI, both from the germline V gene. V gives up 2 bases and J gives up 14 bases, and the segment between their germline ends measures 14 bases.